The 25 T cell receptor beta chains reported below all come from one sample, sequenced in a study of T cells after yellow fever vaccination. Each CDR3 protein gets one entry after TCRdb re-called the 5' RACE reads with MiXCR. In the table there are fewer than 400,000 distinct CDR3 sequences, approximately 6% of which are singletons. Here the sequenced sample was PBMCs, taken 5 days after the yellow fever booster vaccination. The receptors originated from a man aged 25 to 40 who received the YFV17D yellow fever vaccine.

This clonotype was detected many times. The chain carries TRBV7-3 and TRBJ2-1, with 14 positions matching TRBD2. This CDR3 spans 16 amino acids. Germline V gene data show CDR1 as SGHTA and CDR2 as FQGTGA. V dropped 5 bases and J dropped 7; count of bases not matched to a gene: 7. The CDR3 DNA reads TGTGCCAGCAGCCCGACTAGCGGGAGGGATGTGAATGAGCAGTTCTTC. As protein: CASSPTSGRDVNEQFF. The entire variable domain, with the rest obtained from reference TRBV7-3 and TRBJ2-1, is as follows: GAGVSQTPSNKVTEKGKYVELRCDPISGHTALYWYRQSLGQGPEFLIYFQGTGAADDSGLPNDRFFAVRPEGSVSTLKIQRTERGDSAVYLCASSPTSGRDVNEQFFGPGTRLTVL.

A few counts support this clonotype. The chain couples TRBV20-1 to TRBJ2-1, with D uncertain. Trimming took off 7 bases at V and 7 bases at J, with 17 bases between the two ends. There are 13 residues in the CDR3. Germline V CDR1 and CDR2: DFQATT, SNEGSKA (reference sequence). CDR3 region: CSVNAANGNEQFF. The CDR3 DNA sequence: TGCAGTGTAAATGCGGCCAATGGGAATGAGCAGTTCTTC.

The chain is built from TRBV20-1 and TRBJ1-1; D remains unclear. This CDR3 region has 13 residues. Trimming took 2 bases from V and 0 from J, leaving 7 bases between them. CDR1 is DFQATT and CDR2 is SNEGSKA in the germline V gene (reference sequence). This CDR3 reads CSARTGMNTEAFF. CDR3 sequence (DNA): TGCAGTGCTAGAACGGGCATGAACACTGAAGCTTTCTTT.

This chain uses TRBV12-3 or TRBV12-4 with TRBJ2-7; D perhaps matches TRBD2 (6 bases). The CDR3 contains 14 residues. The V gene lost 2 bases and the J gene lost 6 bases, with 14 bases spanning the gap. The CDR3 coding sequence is TGTGCCAGCAGTTTATCGGCCGGGAGCCCCGAGCAGTACTTC. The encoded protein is CASSLSAGSPEQYF.

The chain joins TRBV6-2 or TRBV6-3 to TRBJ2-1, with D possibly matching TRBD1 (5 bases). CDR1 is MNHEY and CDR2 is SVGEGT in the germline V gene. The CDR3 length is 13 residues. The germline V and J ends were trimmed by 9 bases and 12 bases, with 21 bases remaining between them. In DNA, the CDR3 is TGTGCCAGTAAGGGGTACTATCGTCCATGGCAGTTCTTC. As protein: CASKGYYRPWQFF.

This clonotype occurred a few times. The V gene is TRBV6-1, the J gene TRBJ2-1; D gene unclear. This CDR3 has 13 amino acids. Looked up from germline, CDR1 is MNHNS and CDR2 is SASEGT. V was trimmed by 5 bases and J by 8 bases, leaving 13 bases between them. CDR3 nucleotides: TGTGCCAGCAGTCCCCTAGGTAGGGATGAGCAGTTCTTC. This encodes CASSPLGRDEQFF.

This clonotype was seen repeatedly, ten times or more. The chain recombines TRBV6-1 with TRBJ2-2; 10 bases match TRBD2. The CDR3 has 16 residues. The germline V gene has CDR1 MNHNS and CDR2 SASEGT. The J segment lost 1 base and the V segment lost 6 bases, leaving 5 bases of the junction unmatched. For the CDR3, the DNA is TGTGCCAGCAGGACGAGCGGGAGGGGGAACACCGGGGAGCTGTTTTTT. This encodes CASRTSGRGNTGELFF.

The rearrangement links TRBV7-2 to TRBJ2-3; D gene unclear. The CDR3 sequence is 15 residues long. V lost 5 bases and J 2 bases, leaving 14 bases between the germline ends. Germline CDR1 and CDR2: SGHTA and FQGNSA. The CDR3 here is CASSQQQTPTDTQYF. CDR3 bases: TGTGCCAGCAGCCAACAACAGACCCCCACAGATACGCAGTATTTT.

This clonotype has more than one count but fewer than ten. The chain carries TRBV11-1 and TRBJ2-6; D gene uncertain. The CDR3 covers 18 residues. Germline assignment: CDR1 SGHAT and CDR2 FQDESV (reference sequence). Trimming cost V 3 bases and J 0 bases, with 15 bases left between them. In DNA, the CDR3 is TGTGCCAGCAGCTTTTCTTCGACTCGACTCTCTGGGGCCAACGTCCTGACTTTC. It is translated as CASSFSSTRLSGANVLTF.

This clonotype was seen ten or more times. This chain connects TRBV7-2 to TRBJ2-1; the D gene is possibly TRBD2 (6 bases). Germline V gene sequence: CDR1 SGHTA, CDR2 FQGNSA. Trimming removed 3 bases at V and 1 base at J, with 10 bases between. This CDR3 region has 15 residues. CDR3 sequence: CASSLGRLSYNEQFF. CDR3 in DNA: TGTGCCAGCAGCTTGGGGAGGCTGTCCTACAATGAGCAGTTCTTC.

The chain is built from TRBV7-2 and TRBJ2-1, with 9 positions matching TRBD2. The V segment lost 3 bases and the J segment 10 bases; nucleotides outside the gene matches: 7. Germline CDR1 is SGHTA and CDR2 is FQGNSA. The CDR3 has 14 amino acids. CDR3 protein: CASSFGLAGTEQFF. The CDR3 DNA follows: TGTGCCAGCAGCTTTGGGCTAGCGGGGACCGAGCAGTTCTTC.

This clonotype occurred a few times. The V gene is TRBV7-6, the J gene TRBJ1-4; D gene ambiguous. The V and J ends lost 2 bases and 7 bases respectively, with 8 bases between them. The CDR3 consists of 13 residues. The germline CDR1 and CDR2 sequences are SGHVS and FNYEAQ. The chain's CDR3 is CASSLWGSEKLFF. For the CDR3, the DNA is TGTGCCAGCAGCTTATGGGGAAGTGAAAAACTGTTTTTT.

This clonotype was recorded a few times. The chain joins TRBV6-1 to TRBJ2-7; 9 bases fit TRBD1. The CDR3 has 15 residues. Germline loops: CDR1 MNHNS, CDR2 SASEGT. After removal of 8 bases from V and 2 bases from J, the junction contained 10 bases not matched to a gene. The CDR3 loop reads CASAIGTGLTYEQYF. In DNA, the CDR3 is TGTGCCAGCGCGATCGGGACAGGGTTAACCTACGAGCAGTACTTC.

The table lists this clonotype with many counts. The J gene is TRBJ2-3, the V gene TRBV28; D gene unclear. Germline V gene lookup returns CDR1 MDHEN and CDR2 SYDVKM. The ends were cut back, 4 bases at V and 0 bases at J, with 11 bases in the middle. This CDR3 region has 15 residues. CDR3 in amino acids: CASSSHSDSTDTQYF. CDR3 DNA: TGTGCCAGCAGTTCTCACTCCGACAGCACAGATACGCAGTATTTT.

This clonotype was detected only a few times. The CDR3 is CALADRARSGANVLTF. Here the CDR3 DNA reads TGTGCCCTGGCGGACAGGGCACGCTCTGGGGCCAACGTCCTGACTTTC. This chain links TRBV30 with TRBJ2-6; 8 bases are a match to TRBD1. J gave up 0 bases and V 8 bases, and 9 bases lay outside the gene matches. Germline V CDR1 and CDR2: GTSNPN, SVGIG (reference sequence). The CDR3 runs 16 residues.

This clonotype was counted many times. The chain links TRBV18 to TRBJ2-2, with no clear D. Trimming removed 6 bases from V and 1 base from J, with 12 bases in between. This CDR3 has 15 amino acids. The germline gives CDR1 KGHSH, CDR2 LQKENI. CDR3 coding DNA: TGTGCCAGCTCCCCTTTTTCGGAGAACACCGGGGAGCTGTTTTTT. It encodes CASSPFSENTGELFF. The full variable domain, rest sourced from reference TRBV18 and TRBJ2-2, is NAGVMQNPRHLVRRRGQEARLRCSPMKGHSHVYWYRQLPEEGLKFMVYLQKENIIDESGMPKERFSAEFPKEGPSILRIQQVVRGDSAAYFCASSPFSENTGELFFGEGSRLTVL.

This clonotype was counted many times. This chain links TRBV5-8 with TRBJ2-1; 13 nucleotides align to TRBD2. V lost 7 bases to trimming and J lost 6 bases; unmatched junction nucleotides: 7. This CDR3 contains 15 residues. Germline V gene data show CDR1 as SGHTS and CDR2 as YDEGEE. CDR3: CASSPGTSGINEQFF. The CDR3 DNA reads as TGTGCCAGCTCCCCCGGGACTAGCGGGATCAATGAGCAGTTCTTC.

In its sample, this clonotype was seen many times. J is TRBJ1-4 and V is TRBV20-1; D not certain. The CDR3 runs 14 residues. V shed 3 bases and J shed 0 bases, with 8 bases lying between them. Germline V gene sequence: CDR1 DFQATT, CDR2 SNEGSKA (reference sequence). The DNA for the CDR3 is TGCAGTGCTAGCCGGGGTACAACTAATGAAAAACTGTTTTTT. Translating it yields CSASRGTTNEKLFF.

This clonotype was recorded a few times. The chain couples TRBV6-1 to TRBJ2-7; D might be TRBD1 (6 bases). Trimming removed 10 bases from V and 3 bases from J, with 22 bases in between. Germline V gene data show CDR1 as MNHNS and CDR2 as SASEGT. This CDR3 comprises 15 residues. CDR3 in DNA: TGTGCCACCGACACAGGGCCTTATTCCCACTACGAGCAGTACTTC. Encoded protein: CATDTGPYSHYEQYF.

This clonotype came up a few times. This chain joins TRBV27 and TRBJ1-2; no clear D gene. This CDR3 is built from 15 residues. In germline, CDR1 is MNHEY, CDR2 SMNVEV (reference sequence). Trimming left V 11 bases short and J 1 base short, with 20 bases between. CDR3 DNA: TGTGCCCGCTCCAGTTTAGCTGTATTTAACTATGGCTACACCTTC. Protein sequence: CARSSLAVFNYGYTF.

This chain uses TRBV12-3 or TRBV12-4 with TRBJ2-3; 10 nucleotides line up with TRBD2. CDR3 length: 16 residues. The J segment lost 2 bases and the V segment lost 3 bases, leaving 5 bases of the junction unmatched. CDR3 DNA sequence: TGTGCCAGCAGTTTTAGGACTAGCGGAACCACAGATACGCAGTATTTT. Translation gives CASSFRTSGTTDTQYF.

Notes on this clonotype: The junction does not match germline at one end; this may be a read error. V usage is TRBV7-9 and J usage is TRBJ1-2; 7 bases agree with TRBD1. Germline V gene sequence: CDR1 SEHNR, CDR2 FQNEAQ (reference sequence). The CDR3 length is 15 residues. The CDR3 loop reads CASSSQGGGEKGFTF. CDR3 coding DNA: TGTGCCAGCAGCTCCCAGGGAGGGGGCGAAAAAGGCTTCACCTTC.

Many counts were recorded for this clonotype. CDR3 bases: TGCAGTGCTAACTCCCGGGACTGGCCCTACAATGAGCAGTTCTTC. This translates into CSANSRDWPYNEQFF. The gene calls are TRBV20-1 and TRBJ2-1, with D perhaps TRBD2 (6 bases). CDR1 and CDR2 from the germline V gene are DFQATT and SNEGSKA (reference sequence). The CDR3 extends over 15 amino acids. V was cut by 4 bases and J by 2 bases, with 15 bases left in between.

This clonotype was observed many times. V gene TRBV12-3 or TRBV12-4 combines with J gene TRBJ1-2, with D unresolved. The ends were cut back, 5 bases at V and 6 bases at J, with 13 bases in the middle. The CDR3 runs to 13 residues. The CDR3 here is CASSHPMKDGYTF. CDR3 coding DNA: TGTGCCAGCAGTCATCCCATGAAAGATGGCTACACCTTC.

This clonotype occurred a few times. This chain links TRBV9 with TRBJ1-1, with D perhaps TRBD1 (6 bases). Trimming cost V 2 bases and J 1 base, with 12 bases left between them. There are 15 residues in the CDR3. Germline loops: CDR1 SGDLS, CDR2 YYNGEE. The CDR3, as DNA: TGTGCCAGCAGCGTCCTCGGACAGTCGAACACTGAAGCTTTCTTT. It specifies CASSVLGQSNTEAFF.